The following is a T cell receptor beta chain sequence with its context. Its antigen is still unknown. This sample stems from a study of cytomegalovirus exposure and HLA in healthy donors. Germline assignment: CDR1 MNHEY and CDR2 SMNVEV (reference sequence). The CDR3 consists of 21 residues. V trimming: 5 bases; J trimming: 1 base; junction bases outside the gene matches: 22. The study ran its PCR with 60 Vbeta and 13 Jbeta primers. Profiling relied on immunoSEQ multiplex PCR, and the TCRdb table lists in-frame clones only, not all of them. The table lists 120,000 or so clones, around 72% of them singletons, with more than 7.5% in the top ten. Study-wide results and limits: Association with HLA alleles at 0.05 false discovery rate was found for 15,000 to 20,000 TCR beta sequences in a later analysis. According to reports, the classifier identified cytomegalovirus status with high specificity and sensitivity.

Sequencing was performed on PBMCs. The TCR comes from a woman aged 45-65 years in good health and CMV-seropositive. The rearrangement uses TRBV27 and TRBJ2-7; 11 nucleotides agree with TRBD2. The CDR3 region is CASSANSYPPSGGYWSYEQYF. As DNA, the CDR3 is TGTGCCAGCAGTGCTAACTCCTATCCCCCTAGCGGGGGGTACTGGTCCTACGAGCAGTACTTC.